This T cell receptor (beta chain) was sequenced during a study of shared clonotypes between healthy human individuals. Every one of the donors was a Caucasian adult that lived in Nashville, Tennessee. As concerns this clone: The antigen is not known.

Samples underwent the assay at deep level. Sequencing was performed with immunoSEQ multiplex PCR; in TCRdb, only in-frame clones are kept and a portion is missing. The sample has 1,100,000 or so clones, about 84% seen once; the top ten hold under 0.6%. General study results and limits: Of the naive CD4 clonotypes, around 5.2% were shared across a handful of donors. Rarefaction analysis demonstrated incomplete sorted-subset sequencing notwithstanding large depth.

Germline V lookup: CDR1 MGHDK, CDR2 SYGVNS. The CDR3 length is 16 residues. Trimming left V 0 bases short and J 5 bases short, with 13 bases between. The sequencing input was memory CD4+ T cells from PBMCs. As for subset: CD45RA-negative fraction. The TCR originated in a young man in good health. Some clones in this sample may be carry-over from other donors' samples. The V and J genes are TRBV25-1 and TRBJ2-2; D is perhaps TRBD2 (5 bases). The chain's CDR3 is CASSEYGQGSTGELFF. For the CDR3, the DNA is TGTGCCAGCAGTGAATATGGGCAAGGGAGTACCGGGGAGCTGTTTTTT. Filled out from reference TRBV25-1 and TRBJ2-2, the complete variable domain reads EADIYQTPRYLVIGTGKKITLECSQTMGHDKMYWYQQDPGMELHLIHYSYGVNSTEKGDLSSESTVSRIRTEHFPLTLESARPSHTSQYLCASSEYGQGSTGELFFGEGSRLTVL.